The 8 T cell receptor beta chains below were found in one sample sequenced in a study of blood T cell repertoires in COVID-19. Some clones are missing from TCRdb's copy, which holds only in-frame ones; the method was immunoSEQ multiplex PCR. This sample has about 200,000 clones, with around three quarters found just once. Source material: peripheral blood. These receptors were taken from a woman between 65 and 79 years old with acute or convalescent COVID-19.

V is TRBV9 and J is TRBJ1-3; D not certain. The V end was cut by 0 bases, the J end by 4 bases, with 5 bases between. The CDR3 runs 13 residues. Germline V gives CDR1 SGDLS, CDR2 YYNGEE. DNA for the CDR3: TGTGCCAGCAGCGTAGGTAAAGGAAACACCATATATTTT. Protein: CASSVGKGNTIYF.

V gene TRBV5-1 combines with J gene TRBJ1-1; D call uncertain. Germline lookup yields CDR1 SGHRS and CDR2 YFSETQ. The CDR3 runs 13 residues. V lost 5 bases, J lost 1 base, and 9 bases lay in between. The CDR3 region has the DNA TGCGCCAGCAGAGAACAACCGAACACTGAAGCTTTCTTT. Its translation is CASREQPNTEAFF.

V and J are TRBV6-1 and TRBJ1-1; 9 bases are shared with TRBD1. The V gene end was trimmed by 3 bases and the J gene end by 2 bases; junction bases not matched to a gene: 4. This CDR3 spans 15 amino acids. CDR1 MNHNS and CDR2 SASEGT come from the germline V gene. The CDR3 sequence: CASSEGTGLNTEAFF. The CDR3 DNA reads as TGTGCCAGCAGTGAGGGGACAGGGCTTAACACTGAAGCTTTCTTT.

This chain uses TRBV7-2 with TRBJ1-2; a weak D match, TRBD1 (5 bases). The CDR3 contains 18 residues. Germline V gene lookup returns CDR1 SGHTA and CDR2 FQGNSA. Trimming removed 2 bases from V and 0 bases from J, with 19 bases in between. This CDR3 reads CASSLPESPTASNYGYTF. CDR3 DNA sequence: TGTGCCAGCAGCTTACCCGAGTCCCCGACAGCGTCTAACTATGGCTACACCTTC.

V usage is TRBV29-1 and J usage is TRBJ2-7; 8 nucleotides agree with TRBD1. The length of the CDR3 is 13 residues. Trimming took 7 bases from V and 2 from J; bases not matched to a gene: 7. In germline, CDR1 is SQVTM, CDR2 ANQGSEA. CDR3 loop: CSGTGSTTYEQYF. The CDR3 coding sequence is TGCAGCGGGACAGGGTCTACGACCTACGAGCAGTACTTC.

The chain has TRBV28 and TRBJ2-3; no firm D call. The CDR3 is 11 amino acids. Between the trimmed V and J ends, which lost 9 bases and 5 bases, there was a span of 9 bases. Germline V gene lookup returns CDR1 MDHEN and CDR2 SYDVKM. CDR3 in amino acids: CASRLEDTQYF. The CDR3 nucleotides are TGTGCCAGTCGACTGGAAGATACGCAGTATTTT.

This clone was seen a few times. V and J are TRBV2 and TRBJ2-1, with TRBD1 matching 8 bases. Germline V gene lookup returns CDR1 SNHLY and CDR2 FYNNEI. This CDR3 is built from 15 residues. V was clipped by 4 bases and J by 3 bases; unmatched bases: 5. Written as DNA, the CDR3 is TGTGCCAGCAGTGTCCAGGGGGCCGTCTACAATGAGCAGTTCTTC. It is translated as CASSVQGAVYNEQFF.

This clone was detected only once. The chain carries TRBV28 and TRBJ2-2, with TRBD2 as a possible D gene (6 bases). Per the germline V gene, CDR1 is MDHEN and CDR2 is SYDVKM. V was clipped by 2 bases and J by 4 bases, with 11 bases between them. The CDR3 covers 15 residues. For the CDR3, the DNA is TGTGCCAGCAGTTTAGTGGGAGCGGGCACCGGGGAGCTGTTTTTT. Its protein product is CASSLVGAGTGELFF.